Below are 7 T cell receptor beta chains sequenced from a single sample in a study of blood T cell repertoires in COVID-19. The protocol was immunoSEQ multiplex PCR, while the TCRdb copy is restricted to in-frame clones and leaves out a portion. Altogether about 59,000 clones are present, about four fifths being singletons, with the ten largest covering 3% to 4.5%. Sequencing was done on a sample of peripheral blood. Receptors originate from an elderly woman with acute or convalescent COVID-19.

V usage is TRBV11-1 and J usage is TRBJ2-5; 12 nucleotides match TRBD2. The germline CDR1 and CDR2 sequences are SGHAT and FQDESV (reference sequence). The CDR3 consists of 15 residues. Trimming took 4 bases from V and 2 from J; bases not matched to a gene: 2. The chain's CDR3 is CASSYGLAGQETQYF. CDR3 nucleotides: TGTGCCAGCAGCTATGGACTAGCGGGGCAAGAGACCCAGTACTTC.

The chain is built from TRBV5-1 and TRBJ1-1; D gene uncertain. Germline V gene lookup returns CDR1 SGHRS and CDR2 YFSETQ. Trimming removed 0 bases from V and 5 bases from J, with 8 bases in between. The CDR3 consists of 13 residues. CDR3 protein: CASSLVLETEAFF. The CDR3 DNA is TGCGCCAGCAGCTTGGTCCTTGAGACTGAAGCTTTCTTT.

The V call is TRBV15, the J call TRBJ1-1, with 9 bases matching TRBD1. J was trimmed by 3 bases and V by 1 base; bases with no gene match: 9. CDR3 size: 17 residues. Looked up from germline, CDR1 is LNHNV and CDR2 is YYDKDF (reference sequence). CDR3 bases: TGTGCCACCAGCAGAGGAGCCGACAGGGGGGGATACACTGAAGCTTTCTTT. Amino acid sequence: CATSRGADRGGYTEAFF.

The V call is TRBV28, the J call TRBJ2-1; 9 bases line up with TRBD2. In germline, CDR1 is MDHEN, CDR2 SYDVKM. The ends lost 6 bases at V and 5 bases at J; junction bases unmatched: 8. The CDR3 spans 15 residues. The chain's CDR3 is CASREGLARDNEQFF. The CDR3 nucleotides read TGTGCCAGCAGAGAAGGACTAGCGAGGGACAATGAGCAGTTCTTC.

The chain recombines TRBV7-9 with TRBJ2-7; 9 bases align to TRBD2. Germline V gene data show CDR1 as SEHNR and CDR2 as FQNEAQ (reference sequence). V shed 1 base and J 6 bases; nucleotides not matched to a gene: 7. This CDR3 comprises 15 residues. The CDR3, as DNA: TGTGCCAGCAGCTTAGGGGGGACTAGCTCGCCCGAGCAGTACTTC. Translation: CASSLGGTSSPEQYF. The complete variable domain, with remaining parts taken from reference TRBV7-9 and TRBJ2-7, reads DTGVSQNPRHKITKRGQNVTFRCDPISEHNRLYWYRQTLGQGPEFLTYFQNEAQLEKSRLLSDRFSAERPKGSFSTLEIQRTEQGDSAMYLCASSLGGTSSPEQYFGPGTRLTVT.

This clone was counted only a few times. J is TRBJ2-7 and V is TRBV28, with D unclear. The CDR3 sequence is 12 residues long. From germline, CDR1 is MDHEN and CDR2 SYDVKM. Trimming cost V 5 bases and J 1 base, with 6 bases left between them. The CDR3 DNA follows: TGTGCCAGCAGTCGGGTTTCCTACGAGCAGTACTTC. Translating gives CASSRVSYEQYF.

The chain combines TRBV2 with TRBJ2-7, with 7 bases identical to TRBD2. V lost 11 bases and J lost 7; bases outside the gene matches: 17. The CDR3 totals 14 residues. Germline V gene data show CDR1 as SNHLY and CDR2 as FYNNEI. CDR3 in amino acids: CARWGTRGRGEQYF. Here the CDR3 DNA reads TGTGCCCGCTGGGGGACTCGCGGGCGGGGGGAGCAGTACTTC.